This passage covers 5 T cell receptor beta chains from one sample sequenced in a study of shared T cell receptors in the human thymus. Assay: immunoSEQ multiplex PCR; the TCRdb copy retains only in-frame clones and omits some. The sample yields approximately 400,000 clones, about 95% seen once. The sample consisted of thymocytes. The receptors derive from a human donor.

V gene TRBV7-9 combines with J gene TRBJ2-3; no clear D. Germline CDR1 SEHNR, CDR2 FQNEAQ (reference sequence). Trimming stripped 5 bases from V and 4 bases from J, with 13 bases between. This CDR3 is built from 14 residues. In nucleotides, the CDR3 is TGTGCCAGCAGCCTGACCCTCGGGTCAGATACGCAGTATTTT. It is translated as CASSLTLGSDTQYF. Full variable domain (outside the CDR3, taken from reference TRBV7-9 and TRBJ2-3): DTGVSQNPRHKITKRGQNVTFRCDPISEHNRLYWYRQTLGQGPEFLTYFQNEAQLEKSRLLSDRFSAERPKGSFSTLEIQRTEQGDSAMYLCASSLTLGSDTQYFGPGTRLTVL.

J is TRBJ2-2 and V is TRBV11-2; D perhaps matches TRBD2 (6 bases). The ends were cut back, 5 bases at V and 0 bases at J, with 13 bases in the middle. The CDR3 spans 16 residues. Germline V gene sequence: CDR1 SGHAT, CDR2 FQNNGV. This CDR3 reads CASSPPGGTNTGELFF. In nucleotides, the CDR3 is TGTGCCAGCAGCCCACCTGGCGGGACGAACACCGGGGAGCTGTTTTTT.

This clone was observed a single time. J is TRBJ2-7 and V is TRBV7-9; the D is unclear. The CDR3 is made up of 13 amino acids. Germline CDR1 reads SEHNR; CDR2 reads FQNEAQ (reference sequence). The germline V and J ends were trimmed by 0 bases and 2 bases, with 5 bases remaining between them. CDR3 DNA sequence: TGTGCCAGCAGCTTAGCCGCAACCTACGAGCAGTACTTC. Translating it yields CASSLAATYEQYF.

CDR3 region: CASSPRQGRTKDQYEQYF. Here the CDR3 DNA reads TGTGCCAGCAGCCCCCGACAGGGTAGGACGAAGGACCAGTACGAGCAGTACTTC. The J gene is TRBJ2-7, the V gene TRBV7-9, with 7 bases that match TRBD1. The CDR3 length is 18 residues. V dropped 5 bases and J dropped 4; count of bases not matched to a gene: 20. Germline values: CDR1 SEHNR, CDR2 FQNEAQ (reference sequence).

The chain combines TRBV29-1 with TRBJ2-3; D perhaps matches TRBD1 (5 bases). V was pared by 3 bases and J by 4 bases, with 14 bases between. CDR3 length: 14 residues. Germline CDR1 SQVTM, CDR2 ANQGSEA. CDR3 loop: CSVETRVFADTQYF. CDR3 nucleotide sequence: TGCAGCGTTGAGACCAGGGTTTTTGCAGATACGCAGTATTTT.